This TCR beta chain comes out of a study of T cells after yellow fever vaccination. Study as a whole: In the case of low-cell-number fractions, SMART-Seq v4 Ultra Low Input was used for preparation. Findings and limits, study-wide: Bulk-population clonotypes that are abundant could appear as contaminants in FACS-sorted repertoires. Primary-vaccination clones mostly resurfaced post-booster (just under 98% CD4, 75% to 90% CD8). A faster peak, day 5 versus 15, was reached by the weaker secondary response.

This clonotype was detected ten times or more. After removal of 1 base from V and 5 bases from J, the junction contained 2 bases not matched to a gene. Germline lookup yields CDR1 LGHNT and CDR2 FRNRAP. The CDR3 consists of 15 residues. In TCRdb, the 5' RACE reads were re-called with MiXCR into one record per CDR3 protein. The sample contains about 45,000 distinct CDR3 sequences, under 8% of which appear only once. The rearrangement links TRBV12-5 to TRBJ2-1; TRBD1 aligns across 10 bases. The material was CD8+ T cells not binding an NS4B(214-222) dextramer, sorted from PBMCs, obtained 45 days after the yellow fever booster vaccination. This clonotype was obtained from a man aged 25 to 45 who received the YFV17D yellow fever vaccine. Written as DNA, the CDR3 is TGTGCTAGTGGTTTGGGACAGGGGGCTCACAATGAGCAGTTCTTC. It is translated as CASGLGQGAHNEQFF.